Detailed here is one TCR beta chain. What it binds is unknown. V lost 3 bases and J 5 bases, leaving 21 bases between the germline ends. The CDR3 is 16 residues long. The germline gives CDR1 SGHRS, CDR2 YFSETQ. This sample is part of a study of early T cells in non-severe SARS-CoV-2 infection. Study in general: Sequencing targeted bulk RNA from unsorted whole blood, leaving chains unpaired.

Attachment of unique molecular identifiers to individual cDNA molecules was performed. TCRdb reanalysed the 5' RACE reads using MiXCR and keeps one entry per CDR3 protein. The profile shows roughly 80,000 distinct CDR3 sequences, 5% to 6.5% of them singletons. Notes on the study in general: The VDJdb matching leaned toward anti-spike CD8 responses and overlooked private and CD4 specificities.

The sequence was collected from an adult who was a healthcare worker with PCR-confirmed SARS-CoV-2 infection or an uninfected control (not recorded which). V usage is TRBV5-1 and J usage is TRBJ2-7, with D perhaps TRBD1 (7 bases). Source material: whole blood. CDR3 in amino acids: CASSSSAAGGIHEQYF. The DNA of the CDR3 is TGCGCCAGCAGCTCATCGGCGGCAGGGGGGATCCACGAGCAGTACTTC.